This T cell receptor (beta chain) is drawn from a study of response to subunit inactivated influenza vaccine. Whole-study findings and limits: Authors suggested each seasonal flu vaccination may recruit only limited numbers of new T cells.

TCRdb passed the RT-PCR reads through MiXCR, listing each CDR3 protein once. The sample yields around 480,000 distinct CDR3 sequences, approximately 10% seen once. The trim removed 4 bases at V and 3 bases at J, leaving 9 bases unmatched. The germline CDR1 and CDR2 sequences are DFQATT and SNEGSKA (reference sequence). CDR3 length: 15 residues. Remarks on this clonotype: Its antigen remains unknown.

The sequence derives from a man aged 50 to 59 who received an inactivated influenza vaccine. The rearrangement links TRBV20-1 to TRBJ2-5, with 9 bases identical to TRBD1. The source was PBMCs from blood, collected about 40 days after vaccination. In DNA, the CDR3 is TGCAGTGCTACACCCGGGACAGGGTGGGAAGAGACCCAGTACTTC. It codes for CSATPGTGWEETQYF.